Presented here are 30 T cell receptor beta chains from one specimen sequenced in a study of T cell repertoires in cytomegalovirus infection. TCRdb ran MiXCR on the reads and lists one entry per CDR3 protein. The sample shows approximately 200,000 distinct CDR3 sequences, approximately 30% of them seen only once. Sample: PBMCs. The source of these receptors is a human donor in good health (CMV status not recorded). Some clones in this sample may be carry-over from other donors' samples.

About this clonotype: One end of the junction is discordant with germline, which a read error may explain. The rearrangement links TRBV14 to TRBJ2-3, with D unclear. Per the germline V gene, CDR1 is SGHDN and CDR2 is FVKESK. This CDR3 contains 13 residues. CDR3 nucleotide sequence: TGTGCCAGCAGCCAAGATCAGCTAGGACCGGCTGTTTTT. Translated, it gives CASSQDQLGPAVF.

V usage is TRBV3-1 and J usage is TRBJ1-2; 7 bases map to TRBD1. V shed 5 bases, J shed 3 bases, and the junction held 3 bases outside the gene matches. Germline V gives CDR1 LGHDT, CDR2 YNNKEL (reference sequence). CDR3 length equals 13 residues. CDR3 DNA sequence: TGTGCCAGCAGCGGGACAGTTCACTATGGCTACACCTTC. Protein: CASSGTVHYGYTF.

This clonotype was observed at least ten times. V gene TRBV7-2 combines with J gene TRBJ2-2; a possible D gene is TRBD2 (6 bases). CDR3 length equals 15 residues. Germline values: CDR1 SGHTA, CDR2 FQGNSA. V lost 4 bases and J lost 4, with 13 bases in between. CDR3 sequence reads: CASSSRDFLTGELFF. In nucleotides, the CDR3 is TGTGCCAGCAGCTCCCGGGACTTCCTCACCGGGGAGCTGTTTTTT.

In this sample, this clonotype turned up a few times. CDR3 DNA sequence: TGCAGTGCTTCAGAGGGACAGTTTAATTCACCCCTCCACTTT. This encodes CSASEGQFNSPLHF. V is TRBV20-1 and J is TRBJ1-6; 7 bases map to TRBD1. The V gene's germline CDR1 is DFQATT and CDR2 SNEGSKA (reference sequence). CDR3 size: 14 residues. J gave up 6 bases and V 5 bases, and 7 bases lay outside the gene matches.

The chain has TRBV15 and TRBJ1-2; TRBD1 matches at 8 bases. Germline V gives CDR1 LNHNV, CDR2 YYDKDF (reference sequence). CDR3 length: 15 amino acids. V was pared by 6 bases and J by 3 bases, with 9 bases of the junction left unmatched. CDR3 sequence: CATRPGQADYYGYTF. The CDR3 bases are TGTGCCACCAGACCGGGACAGGCAGATTACTATGGCTACACCTTC.

The chain employs TRBV20-1 and TRBJ2-5, with no clear D. Trimming took off 4 bases at V and 1 base at J, with 13 bases between the two ends. CDR1 and CDR2 (germline): DFQATT, SNEGSKA (reference sequence). This CDR3 is built from 14 residues. DNA of the CDR3: TGCAGTGCTACAACCTCCGGGCCCCAAGAGACCCAGTACTTC. As protein: CSATTSGPQETQYF.

This chain uses TRBV29-1 with TRBJ2-7; D uncertain. In germline, CDR1 is SQVTM, CDR2 ANQGSEA. Deletions cut 3 bases from V and 1 base from J, with 7 bases between. This CDR3 has 12 residues. The CDR3 sequence is CSVEEGSYEQYF. CDR3 DNA: TGCAGCGTTGAGGAAGGGTCCTACGAGCAGTACTTC.

The V call is TRBV6-2 or TRBV6-3, the J call TRBJ2-3, with TRBD2 matching 11 bases. CDR1 is MNHEY, CDR2 SVGEGT, per germline. J was trimmed by 6 bases and V by 0 bases; bases with no gene match: 14. The CDR3 covers 19 residues. The CDR3 loop reads CASSYSLSGGAQESDTQYF. The CDR3 nucleotides are TGTGCCAGCAGTTACTCCCTTAGCGGGGGGGCCCAGGAGTCCGATACGCAGTATTTT.

This clonotype occurred a few times. DNA for the CDR3: TGTGCCAGCAGCTTAGGAGTTTGGTCATCCAGCATGAACACTGAAGCTTTCTTT. It is translated as CASSLGVWSSSMNTEAFF. The J gene is TRBJ1-1, the V gene TRBV7-8, with D hard to call. V was trimmed by 1 base and J by 0 bases, leaving 18 bases between them. The CDR3 is 18 residues long. CDR1 and CDR2 (germline): SGHVS, FQNEAQ.

This clonotype turned up a few times. This chain connects TRBV7-3 to TRBJ2-1; D is perhaps TRBD1 (5 bases). Trimming removed 0 bases from V and 8 bases from J, with 14 bases in between. CDR1 SGHTA and CDR2 FQGTGA come from the germline V gene. The CDR3 has 15 residues. The CDR3 DNA sequence: TGTGCCAGCAGCTTAACGTCCGGCGAAGGGGATGAGCAGTTCTTC. It is translated as CASSLTSGEGDEQFF.

The chain couples TRBV12-3 or TRBV12-4 to TRBJ2-5; no reliable D call. The CDR3 has 13 amino acids. V lost 3 bases to trimming and J lost 4 bases, with 9 bases between them. The CDR3 spells CASSFGIAETQYF. CDR3 bases: TGTGCCAGCAGTTTTGGCATTGCAGAGACCCAGTACTTC.

This clonotype was counted between two and nine times. This chain joins TRBV29-1 and TRBJ1-1; D unresolved. The CDR3 spans 12 residues. The germline gives CDR1 SQVTM, CDR2 ANQGSEA. Trimming took 0 bases from V and 6 from J, leaving 8 bases between them. The CDR3 protein is CSVEDDGSEAFF. CDR3 DNA sequence: TGCAGCGTTGAAGATGACGGGTCTGAAGCTTTCTTT.

The chain is built from TRBV7-2 and TRBJ1-5; D uncertain. This CDR3 is 14 amino acids long. Looked up from germline, CDR1 is SGHTA and CDR2 is FQGNSA. V lost 1 base to trimming and J lost 7 bases, with 11 bases between them. Here the CDR3 reads CASSLVSSSQPQHF. Here the CDR3 DNA reads TGTGCCAGCAGCTTAGTATCCTCGTCGCAGCCCCAGCATTTT.

This clonotype was seen ten or more times. This rearrangement joins TRBV7-2 to TRBJ1-1; D gene uncertain. V was pared by 1 base and J by 4 bases, with 10 bases between. Germline V gene sequence: CDR1 SGHTA, CDR2 FQGNSA. The CDR3 is 14 amino acids. CDR3 amino acids: CASSLGAKVTEAFF. DNA of the CDR3: TGTGCCAGCAGCTTAGGCGCTAAAGTCACTGAAGCTTTCTTT.

V gene TRBV6-2 or TRBV6-3 combines with J gene TRBJ2-7, with a tentative D call TRBD2 (5 bases). The CDR3 is 15 residues long. Trimming stripped 6 bases from V and 0 bases from J, with 15 bases between. Germline V gene sequence: CDR1 MNHEY, CDR2 SVGEGT. CDR3 loop: CASRNAGLSSYEQYF. In DNA form, the CDR3 reads TGTGCCAGCAGGAACGCGGGCTTAAGCTCCTACGAGCAGTACTTC.

This clonotype has ten or more counts. The chain links TRBV7-8 to TRBJ2-6; 9 nucleotides align to TRBD1. V shed 4 bases and J 2 bases; nucleotides not matched to a gene: 6. The CDR3 extends over 17 amino acids. The V gene's germline CDR1 is SGHVS and CDR2 FQNEAQ. Here the CDR3 DNA reads TGTGCCAGCAGCTACCGGACAGGGGCTACTGGGGCCAACGTCCTGACTTTC. It specifies CASSYRTGATGANVLTF.

The chain couples TRBV15 to TRBJ2-3; 7 bases map to TRBD2. Germline V gives CDR1 LNHNV, CDR2 YYDKDF (reference sequence). The CDR3 sequence is 13 residues long. V was clipped by 5 bases and J by 5 bases; unmatched bases: 4. The CDR3 bases are TGTGCCACCAGCCCCGCGGGGGAAGATACGCAGTATTTT. Amino acid sequence: CATSPAGEDTQYF.

The V gene is TRBV29-1, the J gene TRBJ2-4; D uncertain. V was clipped by 0 bases and J by 0 bases, with 15 bases between them. The CDR3 consists of 17 residues. Germline V CDR1 and CDR2: SQVTM, ANQGSEA. This CDR3 is CSVEELITFLAKNIQYF. CDR3 nucleotides: TGCAGCGTTGAAGAGTTGATTACTTTCTTAGCCAAAAACATTCAGTACTTC.

The chain recombines TRBV6-2 or TRBV6-3 with TRBJ2-1, with a tentative D call TRBD2 (6 bases). This CDR3 comprises 16 residues. Germline V CDR1 and CDR2: MNHEY, SVGEGT. The V end was cut by 6 bases, the J end by 6 bases, with 21 bases between. The CDR3 is CASRGYPGDLSNEQFF. CDR3 sequence (DNA): TGTGCCAGCAGGGGATATCCGGGGGACCTCAGCAATGAGCAGTTCTTC.

The V gene is TRBV7-6, the J gene TRBJ1-5, with TRBD1 matching over 12 bases. From germline, CDR1 is SGHVS and CDR2 FNYEAQ. V trimming: 3 bases; J trimming: 7 bases; junction bases outside the gene matches: 4. CDR3 length equals 15 residues. CDR3 in amino acids: CASSFGTGGAQPQHF. In nucleotides, the CDR3 is TGTGCCAGCAGCTTCGGGACAGGGGGCGCCCAGCCCCAGCATTTT.

This clonotype was seen a few times. V and J are TRBV14 and TRBJ1-1, with no clear D. Trimming took 0 bases from V and 6 from J, leaving 8 bases between them. The germline V gene encodes CDR1 SGHDN and CDR2 FVKESK. The CDR3 consists of 13 residues. The CDR3 sequence: CASSQDQLSEAFF. The CDR3 nucleotides are TGTGCCAGCAGCCAAGATCAACTATCTGAAGCTTTCTTT.

The chain employs TRBV6-2 or TRBV6-3 and TRBJ2-7; tentative D call: TRBD1 (5 bases). Deletions cut 5 bases from V and 2 bases from J, with 13 bases between. This CDR3 has 14 residues. Germline-derived CDR1 and CDR2 are MNHEY and SVGEGT. CDR3 residues: CASSARARAYEQYF. The CDR3 DNA sequence: TGTGCCAGCAGTGCCCGGGCCAGGGCCTACGAGCAGTACTTC.

The CDR3 sequence: CASSESAGGPSGANVLTF. In nucleotides, the CDR3 is TGTGCCAGCAGTGAATCGGCGGGGGGGCCCTCTGGGGCCAACGTCCTGACTTTC. The rearrangement joins TRBV25-1 to TRBJ2-6; 9 bases align to TRBD2. Germline V CDR1 and CDR2: MGHDK, SYGVNS. J lost 0 bases, V lost 1 base, and 4 bases had no gene match. The CDR3 has 18 amino acids. Full variable domain (remainder filled in from reference TRBV25-1 and TRBJ2-6): EADIYQTPRYLVIGTGKKITLECSQTMGHDKMYWYQQDPGMELHLIHYSYGVNSTEKGDLSSESTVSRIRTEHFPLTLESARPSHTSQYLCASSESAGGPSGANVLTFGAGSRLTVL.

The rearrangement uses TRBV20-1 and TRBJ1-2; no clear D. The CDR3 sequence is 15 residues long. Germline CDR1 DFQATT, CDR2 SNEGSKA (reference sequence). Trimming left V 4 bases short and J 1 base short, with 16 bases between. The CDR3 region has the DNA TGCAGTGCTACTACGGACGCTTCCAGTAACTATGGCTACACCTTC. This sequence encodes CSATTDASSNYGYTF.

The CDR3 here is CASSLSIGIMNEQFF. CDR3 coding DNA: TGTGCCAGCAGTTTATCGATAGGGATTATGAATGAGCAGTTCTTC. V usage is TRBV27 and J usage is TRBJ2-1; D not resolved. The CDR3 runs 15 residues. Germline V gene data show CDR1 as MNHEY and CDR2 as SMNVEV (reference sequence). Trimming removed 0 bases from V and 7 bases from J, with 13 bases in between.

This chain uses TRBV7-3 with TRBJ1-2; tentative D call: TRBD1 (6 bases). CDR3 length equals 13 residues. Germline V gene data show CDR1 as SGHTA and CDR2 as FQGTGA. V lost 5 bases to trimming and J lost 4 bases, with 11 bases between them. CDR3 DNA: TGTGCCAGCAGCCCGGACAGTTTCTATGGCTACACCTTC. Translated: CASSPDSFYGYTF.

The sample holds a few counts of this clonotype. The chain uses TRBV2 and TRBJ1-2; maybe TRBD1 (5 bases). Trimming removed 6 bases at V and 0 bases at J, with 11 bases between. The CDR3 has 14 amino acids. Germline loops: CDR1 SNHLY, CDR2 FYNNEI. The CDR3 nucleotides read TGTGCCAGCAGCGAAAGAGGGGCTAACTATGGCTACACCTTC. It codes for CASSERGANYGYTF.

The chain carries TRBV4-2 and TRBJ2-4, with D unclear. The germline gives CDR1 LGHNA, CDR2 YNFKEQ. V dropped 1 base and J dropped 4 bases, with 14 bases sitting between them. The CDR3 length is 16 residues. In DNA form, the CDR3 reads TGTGCCAGCAGCCAAGCAACCCAACCACTTAAAAACATTCAGTACTTC. Protein sequence: CASSQATQPLKNIQYF.

The sample holds a few counts of this clonotype. The chain couples TRBV6-2 or TRBV6-3 to TRBJ1-6, with D hard to call. The germline CDR1 and CDR2 sequences are MNHEY and SVGEGT. Trimming cost V 5 bases and J 7 bases, with 12 bases left between them. The CDR3 length is 14 residues. This CDR3 is CASSRRTENSPLHF. As DNA, the CDR3 is TGTGCCAGCAGTAGAAGGACGGAGAATTCACCCCTCCACTTT.

As DNA, the CDR3 is TGCAGCGTCGGAAGGGAGTTGGTCGGCTACACCTTC. Its translation is CSVGRELVGYTF. The chain is built from TRBV29-1 and TRBJ1-2; no firm D call. This CDR3 is 12 amino acids long. The V gene lost 6 bases and the J gene lost 8 bases, with 16 bases spanning the gap. Germline values: CDR1 SQVTM, CDR2 ANQGSEA.